The present TCR beta chain was sequenced within a study of blood T cell repertoires in COVID-19. At the level of the study: Sources were T cells, B-cell-depleted T cells, or PBMCs; the material itself was cDNA or gDNA.

In the authors' workflow: By means of reference gene primer amplification, nucleated cell counts were estimated. Produced via immunoSEQ multiplex PCR; TCRdb's table is partial and in-frame only. D and trimming come from the DNA, and the V and J calls and clone size come from that table. In the table there are 150,000 to 180,000 clones, roughly 84% of which are singletons. This sequence was found in a man in his sixties with COVID-19, enrolled during active disease. Sample: peripheral blood.

CDR3 in DNA: TGTGCCACCAGTGATTCAGGGGAGGGGGGTAGCAATCAGCCCCAGCATTTT. Amino acid sequence: CATSDSGEGGSNQPQHF. V is TRBV24-1 and J is TRBJ1-5; possibly TRBD1 for D (6 bases). Trimming cost V 2 bases and J 0 bases, with 13 bases left between them. CDR3 length equals 17 residues. The germline V gene has CDR1 KGHDR and CDR2 SFDVKD.